This TCR beta chain was observed in a study of CD8 T cells in Susac syndrome. V gave up 0 bases and J gave up 4 bases, with 11 bases separating them. This CDR3 has 15 residues. Germline CDR1 SGHAT, CDR2 FQDESV (reference sequence). The authors reverse transcribed roughly 0.5 to 1 ug RNA with random hexamers. It was immunoSEQ multiplex PCR that amplified TCR beta CDR3 across 54 Vbeta and 13 Jbeta. TCRdb fed the immunoSEQ multiplex PCR reads into MiXCR, producing one record per CDR3 protein. This sample has roughly 400,000 distinct CDR3 sequences, with more than 80% found just once. Sequencing was performed on CD8+ T cells from PBMCs. This TCR was sampled from a human donor with multiple sclerosis. The rearrangement joins TRBV11-1 to TRBJ2-3; D may be TRBD1 or TRBD2 (5 bases each). CDR3 amino acids: CASSLAMGEADTQYF. CDR3 coding DNA: TGTGCCAGCAGCTTAGCGATGGGGGAAGCAGATACGCAGTATTTT.